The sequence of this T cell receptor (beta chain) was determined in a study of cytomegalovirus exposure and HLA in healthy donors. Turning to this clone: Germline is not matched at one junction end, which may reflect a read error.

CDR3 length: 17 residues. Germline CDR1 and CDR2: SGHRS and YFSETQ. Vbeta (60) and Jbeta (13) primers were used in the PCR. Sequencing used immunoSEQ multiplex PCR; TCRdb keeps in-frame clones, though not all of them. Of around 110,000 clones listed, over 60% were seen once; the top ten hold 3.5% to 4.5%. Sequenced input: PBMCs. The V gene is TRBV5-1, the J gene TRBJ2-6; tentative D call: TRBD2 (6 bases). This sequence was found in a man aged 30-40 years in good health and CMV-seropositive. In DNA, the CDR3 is TGCGCCAGCAGCTTGGGGGGGACTGTGTCTGGGGCCAACGGCCTGACTTTC. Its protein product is CASSLGGTVSGANGLTF.